In this sample, the clone carrying this T cell receptor (beta chain) turned up many times. The antigen is unknown. One end of the junction is discordant with germline, which a read error may explain. Per germline, CDR1 SGHRS and CDR2 YFSETQ. The CDR3 sequence is 11 residues long. It was through 5'RACE template switching that TCR cDNA was made, with a universal primer site and UMIs added. A single record per CDR3 protein comes from TCRdb applying MiXCR to the 5' RACE reads. The sample holds under 550,000 distinct CDR3 sequences, 20% to 25% seen once. These data are taken from a study of T cells after yellow fever vaccination. Study-level results: CD4 and CD8 compartments shared a small share of clonotypes. Though weaker, the secondary response peaked faster, on day 5 versus 15. Re-detected after boosting: most primary clones, approximately 97% of CD4 and about 89% of CD8.

Material: PBMCs, obtained approximately 22 days after the first yellow fever vaccination. This clonotype originated in a man aged 18 to 30 who received the YFV17D yellow fever vaccine. The V and J genes are TRBV5-1 and TRBJ2-1; no clear D gene. The CDR3 spells CASSLYNEQFF. In DNA form, the CDR3 reads TGTGCCAGCAGCTTATACAATGAGCAGTTCTTC.